This entry concerns a single TCR beta chain. What it binds is unknown. This sample stems from a study of cytomegalovirus exposure and HLA in healthy donors. The study, taken as a whole, reports: Presence/absence analyses assumed roughly uniform sequencing depth across donors. Cytomegalovirus status, reportedly, was diagnosed with high specificity and sensitivity by the classifier.

This CDR3 spans 16 amino acids. V gave up 4 bases and J gave up 3 bases; unmatched junction bases: 7. The germline V gene has CDR1 SGHTA and CDR2 FQGTGA. PCR used 60 Vbeta primers and 13 Jbeta primers. The authors' processing: As a later analysis found, there were 80 million or so unique TCR beta chains, of which roughly 11 million were shared. Libraries were prepared by immunoSEQ multiplex PCR; TCRdb keeps only in-frame clonotypes and omits some of them. Clone size and V and J calls were adopted from that table, with D and trimming inferred from the DNA. Of around 140,000 clones in the sample, roughly 60% were seen once.

Sequences were obtained from PBMCs. The sequence came from a woman in her 40s in good health and CMV-seronegative. The V and J genes are TRBV7-3 and TRBJ1-1, with TRBD1 identical over 11 bases. CDR3 region: CASSSPGTGGDTEAFF. The CDR3 DNA sequence: TGTGCCAGCAGCTCCCCCGGGACAGGGGGAGACACTGAAGCTTTCTTT.